The 26 T cell receptor beta chains listed next were all sequenced from one sample in a study of blood T cell repertoires in COVID-19. Measured with immunoSEQ multiplex PCR; TCRdb has only the in-frame clones, and not every one. In the table there are about 64,000 clones, about 72% of which are singletons. The sample taken for sequencing was peripheral blood. The receptors stem from an elderly man with acute or convalescent COVID-19.

The rearrangement uses TRBV6-6 and TRBJ1-1; 9 bases map to TRBD1. Germline V gene sequence: CDR1 MNHNY, CDR2 SVGAGI (reference sequence). The CDR3 runs 16 residues. V was clipped by 0 bases and J by 5 bases; unmatched bases: 7. CDR3: CASSYSTGTGSTEAFF. The CDR3 region has the DNA TGTGCCAGCAGTTACTCGACCGGGACAGGGTCTACTGAAGCTTTCTTT.

V and J are TRBV10-1 and TRBJ1-1; TRBD1 matches 8 bases. The CDR3 spans 13 residues. CDR1 and CDR2 (germline): WNHNN, SYGVQD (reference sequence). V shed 5 bases and J 4 bases; nucleotides not matched to a gene: 3. CDR3 DNA: TGCGCCAGCAGTCGTCAGGGGGCCACTGAAGCTTTCTTT. This translates into CASSRQGATEAFF.

The chain carries TRBV11-3 and TRBJ2-3; possibly TRBD2 for D (8 bases). CDR3 size: 17 residues. The ends were cut back, 5 bases at V and 0 bases at J, with 18 bases in the middle. Germline assignment: CDR1 SGHNT and CDR2 YENEEA. The CDR3 bases are TGTGCCAGCAGCCCCGGGACTAGGGGGCCTAGCACAGATACGCAGTATTTT. It translates to CASSPGTRGPSTDTQYF.

This clone was picked up a small number of times. The chain joins TRBV19 to TRBJ1-5, with no clear D. The CDR3 loop spans 15 amino acids. V dropped 4 bases and J dropped 5 bases, with 15 bases sitting between them. CDR1 and CDR2 (germline): LNHDA, SQIVND (reference sequence). This CDR3 reads CASSSVQNFYQPQHF. The CDR3 DNA reads as TGTGCCAGTAGTAGTGTACAGAACTTTTATCAGCCCCAGCATTTT.

The chain carries TRBV3-1 (or the pseudogene TRBV3-2) and TRBJ2-3; 7 positions match TRBD2. CDR3 length: 15 residues. CDR1 and CDR2 (germline): LGHDT, YNNKEL (reference sequence). Unmatched junction bases numbered 8, after V lost 4 bases and J lost 4 bases. CDR3 nucleotide sequence: TGTGCCAGCAGCCCTGGCGGCGGGAGCCCAGATACGCAGTATTTT. Protein sequence: CASSPGGGSPDTQYF.

The V gene is TRBV11-3, the J gene TRBJ1-1, with D perhaps matching TRBD1 (5 bases). The CDR3 loop spans 13 amino acids. Looked up from germline, CDR1 is SGHNT and CDR2 is YENEEA. V gave up 4 bases and J gave up 7 bases, with 13 bases separating them. The CDR3 here is CASSSIRQIEAFF. The CDR3 DNA reads as TGTGCCAGCAGCTCGATTAGACAGATTGAAGCTTTCTTT.

V and J are TRBV21-1 and TRBJ1-5; the table's TRBD1 call for D was not verified on the DNA. TRBV21-1 is deemed a pseudogene. The CDR3 totals 15 residues. CDR3 protein: CASSKGQASNQPQHF. In DNA form, the CDR3 reads TGTGCCAGCAGCAAAGGACAGGCTAGCAATCAGCCCCAGCATTTT.

The chain recombines TRBV2 with TRBJ2-5, with no clear D. The germline V gene encodes CDR1 SNHLY and CDR2 FYNNEI. The CDR3 is 11 amino acids. The V end lost 8 bases, the J end lost 5 bases, and 9 bases lay between the germline ends. CDR3 sequence (DNA): TGTGCCAGCGGCCTTCTTGAGACCCAGTACTTC. It translates to CASGLLETQYF. Combining the CDR3 with reference TRBV2 and TRBJ2-5 gives the whole variable domain EPEVTQTPSHQVTQMGQEVILRCVPISNHLYFYWYRQILGQKVEFLVSFYNNEISEKSEIFDDQFSVERPDGSNFTLKIRSTKLEDSAMYFCASGLLETQYFGPGTRLLVL.

The rearrangement links TRBV6-1 to TRBJ1-6; TRBD1 matches 7 bases. The CDR3 is 14 amino acids. V shed 2 bases and J 6 bases; nucleotides not matched to a gene: 1. Germline CDR1 and CDR2: MNHNS and SASEGT. The CDR3 nucleotides read TGTGCCAGCAGTGAAAACAGGGGTAATTCACCCCTCCACTTT. Translation: CASSENRGNSPLHF.

The chain combines TRBV7-6 with TRBJ2-1; 8 nucleotides match TRBD1. The CDR3 spans 14 residues. Per germline, CDR1 SGHVS and CDR2 FNYEAQ. J lost 8 bases, V lost 5 bases, and 8 bases had no gene match. The CDR3 DNA is TGTGCCAGCAGCCCACGGACAGGGCCCTATGAGCAGTTCTTC. Protein: CASSPRTGPYEQFF.

The rearrangement joins TRBV29-1 to TRBJ1-5; 11 nucleotides align to TRBD1. Germline lookup yields CDR1 SQVTM and CDR2 ANQGSEA. The trim removed 0 bases at V and 7 bases at J, leaving 14 bases unmatched. CDR3 length: 18 amino acids. The CDR3 protein is CSVEDRTFGTGGWQPQHF. CDR3 bases: TGCAGCGTTGAAGACCGAACTTTTGGGACAGGGGGTTGGCAGCCCCAGCATTTT.

The chain couples TRBV7-9 to TRBJ1-1, with a possible D match to TRBD1 (6 bases). The CDR3 is made up of 15 amino acids. Per the germline V gene, CDR1 is SEHNR and CDR2 is FQNEAQ (reference sequence). The V and J ends lost 4 bases and 6 bases respectively, with 18 bases between them. As DNA, the CDR3 is TGTGCCAGCAGCTCATTACAGGGTAGGAGCGCTGAAGCTTTCTTT. It translates to CASSSLQGRSAEAFF. Full variable domain (outside the CDR3, taken from reference TRBV7-9 and TRBJ1-1): DTGVSQNPRHKITKRGQNVTFRCDPISEHNRLYWYRQTLGQGPEFLTYFQNEAQLEKSRLLSDRFSAERPKGSFSTLEIQRTEQGDSAMYLCASSSLQGRSAEAFFGQGTRLTVV.

CDR3 protein: CASCPGLAAGELFF. The CDR3 DNA reads as TGTGCCAGCTGCCCAGGGCTGGCCGCCGGGGAGCTGTTTTTT. This chain connects TRBV18 to TRBJ2-2; perhaps TRBD1 as D (5 bases). CDR1 and CDR2 (germline): KGHSH, LQKENI. Trimming took 7 bases from V and 6 from J, leaving 15 bases between them. The CDR3 extends over 14 amino acids.

The chain is built from TRBV9 and TRBJ1-3, with D maybe TRBD1 (6 bases). Germline CDR1 reads SGDLS; CDR2 reads YYNGEE. The CDR3 sequence is 14 residues long. V lost 3 bases, J lost 1 base, and 8 bases lay in between. The CDR3 DNA sequence: TGTGCCAGCAGCGCGACAGGTTCTGGAAACACCATATATTTT. Its translation is CASSATGSGNTIYF.

The chain joins TRBV6-5 to TRBJ1-3; TRBD1 agrees at 7 bases. The germline CDR1 and CDR2 sequences are MNHEY and SVGAGI. V trimming: 6 bases; J trimming: 1 base; junction bases outside the gene matches: 3. The CDR3 extends over 14 amino acids. The CDR3 nucleotides are TGTGCCAGCAGAATGACAGGGTCTGGAAACACCATATATTTT. Translated: CASRMTGSGNTIYF.

The gene calls are TRBV9 and TRBJ2-2; 7 positions agree with TRBD1. The CDR3 sequence is 15 residues long. V was pared by 4 bases and J by 4 bases, with 7 bases of the junction left unmatched. The germline CDR1 and CDR2 sequences are SGDLS and YYNGEE. The DNA for the CDR3 is TGTGCCAGCAGCTTCGGTAGGGGGCGCACCGGGGAGCTGTTTTTT. Protein: CASSFGRGRTGELFF.

The chain links TRBV10-1 to TRBJ1-5, with a tentative D call TRBD1 (6 bases). The V gene's germline CDR1 is WNHNN and CDR2 SYGVQD (reference sequence). CDR3 length equals 14 residues. Trimming left V 3 bases short and J 4 bases short, with 10 bases between. CDR3 residues: CASSDKRGNQPQHF. CDR3 nucleotide sequence: TGCGCCAGCAGTGATAAAAGGGGGAATCAGCCCCAGCATTTT.

About this clone itself: This sample includes further DNA sequences coding for the same CDR3. The V and J genes are TRBV5-5 and TRBJ2-2; D is unresolved. V was pared by 0 bases and J by 1 base, with 7 bases between. This CDR3 is built from 15 residues. Germline CDR1 and CDR2: SGHKS and YYEKEE (reference sequence). Here the CDR3 reads CASSLGRQNTGELFF. CDR3 coding DNA: TGTGCCAGCAGCTTGGGGCGACAGAACACCGGGGAGCTGTTTTTT.

V gene TRBV5-4 combines with J gene TRBJ2-2; 8 nucleotides agree with TRBD1. There are 16 residues in the CDR3. Per the germline V gene, CDR1 is SGHNT and CDR2 is YYREEE (reference sequence). V trimming: 4 bases; J trimming: 6 bases; junction bases outside the gene matches: 11. CDR3 nucleotides: TGTGCCAGCAGCCCTCCGGACAGGGAAGGGGCCGGGGAGCTGTTTTTT. As protein: CASSPPDREGAGELFF.

This clone has just a few counts. The chain uses TRBV19 and TRBJ2-7, with a weak D call TRBD2 (5 bases). The CDR3 covers 15 residues. Trimming removed 3 bases at V and 4 bases at J, with 16 bases between. CDR1 is LNHDA and CDR2 is SQIVND in the germline V gene (reference sequence). The CDR3 DNA is TGTGCCAGTAGTATTAGGCTAGCCCCCGCGTACGAGCAGTACTTC. Translation gives CASSIRLAPAYEQYF.

This clone was counted a single time. V gene TRBV27 combines with J gene TRBJ2-1, with a possible D match to TRBD2 (6 bases). There are 15 residues in the CDR3. The germline CDR1 and CDR2 sequences are MNHEY and SMNVEV (reference sequence). V was cut by 2 bases and J by 10 bases, with 18 bases left in between. This CDR3 reads CASSLSGLGGREQFF. CDR3 nucleotides: TGTGCCAGCAGTTTAAGTGGGCTGGGGGGTAGGGAGCAGTTCTTC.

This rearrangement joins TRBV7-2 to TRBJ1-6; D call uncertain. V was clipped by 5 bases and J by 0 bases, with 14 bases between them. The CDR3 has 17 amino acids. The germline V gene has CDR1 SGHTA and CDR2 FQGNSA. CDR3 DNA: TGTGCCAGCAGCCCGCTGGGCAGTGGCTCCTATAATTCACCCCTCCACTTT. Protein sequence: CASSPLGSGSYNSPLHF.

This clone has a single count. V usage is TRBV12-1 and J usage is TRBJ2-7; TRBD1, the table's D call, lacks a check against the DNA. TRBV12-1 is noted as a pseudogene. The CDR3 sequence is 15 residues long. This chain's CDR3 is CASSFARQGTYEQYF. CDR3 nucleotide sequence: TGTGCCAGCAGCTTTGCGCGACAGGGTACCTACGAGCAGTACTTC.

The rearrangement links TRBV19 to TRBJ1-5; no firm D call. Germline V gene lookup returns CDR1 LNHDA and CDR2 SQIVND (reference sequence). The CDR3 loop spans 16 amino acids. Trimming shortened V by 3 bases and J by 0 bases, and 12 bases separated the two germline ends. Written as DNA, the CDR3 is TGTGCCAGTAGTATCGCGGCAGACTATAGCAATCAGCCCCAGCATTTT. Translated, it gives CASSIAADYSNQPQHF.

The J gene is TRBJ2-2, the V gene TRBV3-1 (or the pseudogene TRBV3-2); weak D call: TRBD1 (6 bases). The CDR3 is 17 residues long. The V and J ends lost 1 base and 0 bases respectively, with 12 bases between them. The germline gives CDR1 LGHDT, CDR2 YNNKEL (reference sequence). The CDR3 DNA reads TGTGCCAGCAGCCAAGGATCCGGGACAACGAACACCGGGGAGCTGTTTTTT. Translated, it gives CASSQGSGTTNTGELFF.

The gene calls are TRBV19 and TRBJ1-3; D uncertain. The CDR3 length is 15 residues. V lost 5 bases and J 0 bases, leaving 11 bases between the germline ends. The germline CDR1 and CDR2 sequences are LNHDA and SQIVND (reference sequence). The CDR3 region is CASSVADSSGNTIYF. The CDR3, as DNA: TGTGCCAGTAGTGTCGCGGACTCCTCTGGAAACACCATATATTTT.